The following is a T cell receptor (beta chain) sequence with its context. V lost 3 bases to trimming and J lost 1 base, with 17 bases between them. Germline V lookup: CDR1 SGDLS, CDR2 YYNGEE. The CDR3 covers 16 residues. This specimen comes from a study of blood T cell repertoires in COVID-19. Study-wide background: The samples span acute and convalescent COVID-19 from the United States, Italy and Spain.

TCRdb's copy holds only in-frame clones and misses some; the assay was immunoSEQ multiplex PCR. The sample consists of about 92,000 clones, roughly 80% of them appearing once. The sequenced material came from peripheral blood. J is TRBJ2-7 and V is TRBV9; D is unclear. The TCR originated in a woman aged 70-85 years with acute or convalescent COVID-19. CDR3 loop: CASSATPLPPSYEQYF. The CDR3 nucleotides are TGTGCCAGCAGCGCTACCCCCCTCCCTCCGTCCTACGAGCAGTACTTC.